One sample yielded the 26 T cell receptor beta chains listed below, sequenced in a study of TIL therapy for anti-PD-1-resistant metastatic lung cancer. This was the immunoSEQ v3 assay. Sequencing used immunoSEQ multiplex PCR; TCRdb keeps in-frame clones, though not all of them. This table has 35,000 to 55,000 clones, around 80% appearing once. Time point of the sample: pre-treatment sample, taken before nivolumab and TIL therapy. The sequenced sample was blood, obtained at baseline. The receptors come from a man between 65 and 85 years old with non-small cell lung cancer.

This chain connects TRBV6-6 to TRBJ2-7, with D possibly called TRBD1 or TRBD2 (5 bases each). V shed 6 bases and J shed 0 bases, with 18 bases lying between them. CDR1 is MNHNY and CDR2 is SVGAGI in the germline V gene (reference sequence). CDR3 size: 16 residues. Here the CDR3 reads CASSLPAEGSSYEQYF. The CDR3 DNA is TGTGCCAGCAGCCTCCCAGCAGAGGGGTCCTCCTACGAGCAGTACTTC.

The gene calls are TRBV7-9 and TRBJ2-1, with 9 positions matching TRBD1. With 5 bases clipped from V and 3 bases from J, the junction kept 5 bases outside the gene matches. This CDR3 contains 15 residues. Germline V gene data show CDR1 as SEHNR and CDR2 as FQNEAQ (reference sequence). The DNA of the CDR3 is TGTGCCAGCAGCCAAGGGACAGGGAGCTACAATGAGCAGTTCTTC. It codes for CASSQGTGSYNEQFF.

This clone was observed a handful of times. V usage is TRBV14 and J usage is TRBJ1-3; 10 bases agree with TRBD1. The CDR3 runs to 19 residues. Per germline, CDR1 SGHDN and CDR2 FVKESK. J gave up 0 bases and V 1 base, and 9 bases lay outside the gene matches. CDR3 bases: TGTGCCAGCAGCCAAGGGACAGGGGGTATCTCAGGCTCTGGAAACACCATATATTTT. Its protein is CASSQGTGGISGSGNTIYF. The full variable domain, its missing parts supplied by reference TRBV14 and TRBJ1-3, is EAGVTQFPSHSVIEKGQTVTLRCDPISGHDNLYWYRRVMGKEIKFLLHFVKESKQDESGMPNNRFLAERTGGTYSTLKVQPAELEDSGVYFCASSQGTGGISGSGNTIYFGEGSWLTVV.

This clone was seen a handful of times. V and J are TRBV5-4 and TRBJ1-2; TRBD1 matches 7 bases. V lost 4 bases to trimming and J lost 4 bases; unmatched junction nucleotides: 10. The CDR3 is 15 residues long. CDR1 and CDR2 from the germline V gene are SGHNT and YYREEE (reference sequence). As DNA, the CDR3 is TGTGCCAGCAGCCCTGGGACAGCGACGCTCTATGGCTACACCTTC. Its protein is CASSPGTATLYGYTF.

The CDR3 nucleotides read TGTGCCAGCAGCTTAGTCGGGAGCTCCTATAATTCACCCCTCCACTTT. This sequence encodes CASSLVGSSYNSPLHF. The V call is TRBV7-2, the J call TRBJ1-6, with unresolved D. The CDR3 runs to 16 residues. Trimming shortened V by 1 base and J by 0 bases, and 7 bases separated the two germline ends. Germline V gene sequence: CDR1 SGHTA, CDR2 FQGNSA.

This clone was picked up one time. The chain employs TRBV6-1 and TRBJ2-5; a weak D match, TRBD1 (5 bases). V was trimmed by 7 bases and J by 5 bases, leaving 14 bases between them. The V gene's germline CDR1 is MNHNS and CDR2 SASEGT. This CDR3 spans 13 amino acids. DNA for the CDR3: TGTGCCAGCATCAGGACACTACAGGAGACCCAGTACTTC. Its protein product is CASIRTLQETQYF.

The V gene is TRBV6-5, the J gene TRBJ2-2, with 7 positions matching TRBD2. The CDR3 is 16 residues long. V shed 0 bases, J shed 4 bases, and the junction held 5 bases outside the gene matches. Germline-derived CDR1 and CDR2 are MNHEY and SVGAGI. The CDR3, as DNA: TGTGCCAGCAGTTACTCGTGGGGCGGGAGCACCGGGGAGCTGTTTTTT. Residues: CASSYSWGGSTGELFF.

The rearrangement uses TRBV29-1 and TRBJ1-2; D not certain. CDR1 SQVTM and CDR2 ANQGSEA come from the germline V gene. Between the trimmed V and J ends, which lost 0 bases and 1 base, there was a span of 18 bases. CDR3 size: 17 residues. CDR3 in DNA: TGCAGCGTTGAAGATGGCGGCCACTCGACCTATAACTATGGCTACACCTTC. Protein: CSVEDGGHSTYNYGYTF.

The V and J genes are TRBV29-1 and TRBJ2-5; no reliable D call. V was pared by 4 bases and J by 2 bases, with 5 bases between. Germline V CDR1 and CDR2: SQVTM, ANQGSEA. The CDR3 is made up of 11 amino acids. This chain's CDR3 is CSVVVQETQYF. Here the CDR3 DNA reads TGCAGCGTTGTGGTACAAGAGACCCAGTACTTC. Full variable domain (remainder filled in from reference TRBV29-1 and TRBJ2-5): SAVISQKPSRDICQRGTSLTIQCQVDSQVTMMFWYRQQPGQSLTLIATANQGSEATYESGFVIDKFPISRPNLTFSTLTVSNMSPEDSSIYLCSVVVQETQYFGPGTRLLVL.

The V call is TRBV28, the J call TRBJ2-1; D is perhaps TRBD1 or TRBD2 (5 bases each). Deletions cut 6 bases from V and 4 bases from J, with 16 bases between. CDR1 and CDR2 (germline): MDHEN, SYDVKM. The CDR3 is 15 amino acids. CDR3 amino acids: CASSSPGTGYNEQFF. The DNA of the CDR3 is TGTGCCAGCAGCTCACCAGGGACGGGTTACAATGAGCAGTTCTTC.

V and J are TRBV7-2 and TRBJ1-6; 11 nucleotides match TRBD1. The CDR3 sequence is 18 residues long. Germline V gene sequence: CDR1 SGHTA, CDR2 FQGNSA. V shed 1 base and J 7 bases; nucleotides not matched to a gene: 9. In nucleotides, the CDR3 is TGTGCCAGCAGCTTAGGGGGGACAGGGGGTGCTCAAAATTCACCCCTCCACTTT. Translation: CASSLGGTGGAQNSPLHF.

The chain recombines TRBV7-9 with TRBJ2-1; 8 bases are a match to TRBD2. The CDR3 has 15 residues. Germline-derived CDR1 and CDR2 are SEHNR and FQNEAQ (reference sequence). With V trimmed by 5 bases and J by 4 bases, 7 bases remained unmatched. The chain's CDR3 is CASSRQTSAYNEQFF. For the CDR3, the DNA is TGTGCCAGCAGCCGTCAGACTAGCGCGTACAATGAGCAGTTCTTC.

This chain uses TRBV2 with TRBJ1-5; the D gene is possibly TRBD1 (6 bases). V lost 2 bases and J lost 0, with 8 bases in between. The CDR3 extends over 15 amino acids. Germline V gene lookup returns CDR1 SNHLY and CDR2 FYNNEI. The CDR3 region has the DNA TGTGCCAGCAGTGAAACAGGGTTTAGCAATCAGCCCCAGCATTTT. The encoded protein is CASSETGFSNQPQHF.

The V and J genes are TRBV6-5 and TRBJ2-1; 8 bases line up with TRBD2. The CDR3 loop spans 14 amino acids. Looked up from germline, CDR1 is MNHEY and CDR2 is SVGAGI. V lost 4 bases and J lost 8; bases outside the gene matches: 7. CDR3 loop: CASSLERGTYEQFF. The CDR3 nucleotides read TGTGCCAGCAGTTTAGAGCGGGGGACGTATGAGCAGTTCTTC.

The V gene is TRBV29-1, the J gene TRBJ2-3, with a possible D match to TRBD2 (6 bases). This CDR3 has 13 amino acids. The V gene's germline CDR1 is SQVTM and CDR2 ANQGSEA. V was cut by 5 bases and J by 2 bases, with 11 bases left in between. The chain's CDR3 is CSVSPDYTDTQYF. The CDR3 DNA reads TGCAGCGTTTCTCCGGACTACACAGATACGCAGTATTTT.

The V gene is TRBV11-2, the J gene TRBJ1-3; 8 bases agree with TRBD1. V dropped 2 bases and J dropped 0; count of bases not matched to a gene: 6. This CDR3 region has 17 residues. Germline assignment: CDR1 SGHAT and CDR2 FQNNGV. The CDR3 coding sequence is TGTGCCAGCAGCTTAACAGGGGGGTCTACCTCTGGAAACACCATATATTTT. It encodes CASSLTGGSTSGNTIYF.

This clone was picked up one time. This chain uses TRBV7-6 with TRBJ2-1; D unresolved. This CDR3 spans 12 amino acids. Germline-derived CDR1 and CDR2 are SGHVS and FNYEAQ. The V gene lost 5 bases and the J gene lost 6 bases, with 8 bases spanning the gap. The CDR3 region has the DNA TGTGCCAGCAGCCAAACTCGCAATGAGCAGTTCTTC. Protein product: CASSQTRNEQFF.

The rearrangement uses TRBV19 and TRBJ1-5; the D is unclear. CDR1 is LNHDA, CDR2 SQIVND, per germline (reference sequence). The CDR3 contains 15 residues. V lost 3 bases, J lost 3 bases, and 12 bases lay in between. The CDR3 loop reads CASSIGPGPNQPQHF. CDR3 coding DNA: TGTGCCAGTAGTATCGGGCCGGGTCCCAATCAGCCCCAGCATTTT.

CDR3 amino acids: CASSLTGSNEKLFF. The DNA of the CDR3 is TGTGCCAGCAGCCTGACAGGGTCTAATGAAAAACTGTTTTTT. The chain links TRBV7-9 to TRBJ1-4; TRBD1 matches at 7 bases. This CDR3 has 14 residues. Germline V CDR1 and CDR2: SEHNR, FQNEAQ (reference sequence). Trimming took 5 bases from V and 3 from J; bases not matched to a gene: 3.

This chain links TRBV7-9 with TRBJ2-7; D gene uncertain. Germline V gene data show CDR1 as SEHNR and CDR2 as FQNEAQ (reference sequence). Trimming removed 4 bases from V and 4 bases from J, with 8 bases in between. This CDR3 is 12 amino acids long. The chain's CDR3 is CASSSLEYEQYF. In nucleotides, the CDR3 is TGTGCCAGCAGCTCCCTTGAATACGAGCAGTACTTC.

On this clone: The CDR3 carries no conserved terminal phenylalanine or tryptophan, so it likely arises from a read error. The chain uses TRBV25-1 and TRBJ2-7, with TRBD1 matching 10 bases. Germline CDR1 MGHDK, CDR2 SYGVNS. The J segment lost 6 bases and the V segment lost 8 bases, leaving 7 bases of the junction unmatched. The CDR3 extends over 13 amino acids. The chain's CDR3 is CASDSTGGVEQYL. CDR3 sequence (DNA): TGTGCCAGCGATTCGACAGGGGGCGTCGAGCAGTACCTC.

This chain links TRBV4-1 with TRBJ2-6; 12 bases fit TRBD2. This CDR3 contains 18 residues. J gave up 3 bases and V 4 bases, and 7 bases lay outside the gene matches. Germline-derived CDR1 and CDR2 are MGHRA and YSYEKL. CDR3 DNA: TGCGCCAGCAGCCCACTAGCGGGAGGAGTTAGTGGGGCCAACGTCCTGACTTTC. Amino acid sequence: CASSPLAGGVSGANVLTF.

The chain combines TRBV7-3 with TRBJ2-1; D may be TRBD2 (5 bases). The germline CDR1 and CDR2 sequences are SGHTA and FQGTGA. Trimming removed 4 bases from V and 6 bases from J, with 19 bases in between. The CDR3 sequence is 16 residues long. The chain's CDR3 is CASSSYTLLVGNEQFF. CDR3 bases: TGTGCCAGCAGCTCCTACACGTTACTAGTTGGCAATGAGCAGTTCTTC.

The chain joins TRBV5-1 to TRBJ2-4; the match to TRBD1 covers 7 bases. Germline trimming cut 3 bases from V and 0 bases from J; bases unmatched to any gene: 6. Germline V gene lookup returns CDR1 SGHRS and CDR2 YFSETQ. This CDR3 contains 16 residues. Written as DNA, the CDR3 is TGCGCCAGCAGCTCAGACAGGGCACTAGCCAAAAACATTCAGTACTTC. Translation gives CASSSDRALAKNIQYF.

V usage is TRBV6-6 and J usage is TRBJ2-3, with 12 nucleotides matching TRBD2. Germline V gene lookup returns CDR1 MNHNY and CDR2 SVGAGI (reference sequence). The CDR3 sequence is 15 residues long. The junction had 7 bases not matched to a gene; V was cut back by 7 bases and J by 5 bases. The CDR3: CASKRLAGAEDTQYF. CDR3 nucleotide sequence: TGTGCCAGCAAACGACTAGCGGGAGCGGAAGATACGCAGTATTTT.

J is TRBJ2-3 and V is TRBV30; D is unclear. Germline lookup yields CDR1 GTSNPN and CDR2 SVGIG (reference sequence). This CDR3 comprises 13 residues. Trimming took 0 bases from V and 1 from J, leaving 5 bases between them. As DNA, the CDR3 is TGTGCCTGGAGTGTACCAGGCACAGATACGCAGTATTTT. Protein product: CAWSVPGTDTQYF.